This T cell receptor beta chain originates from a study of identical twins. The sample holds a few counts of this clonotype. Its cognate antigen is unknown. TCRdb called the 5' RACE reads again in MiXCR, with one record for every CDR3 protein. This sample has approximately 470,000 distinct CDR3 sequences, with more than 13% found just once. Germline V lookup: CDR1 MNHEY, CDR2 SMNVEV (reference sequence). The CDR3 runs 15 residues. V lost 4 bases to trimming and J lost 7 bases, with 14 bases between them. Notes on the study in general: Models underestimated out-of-frame TCR alpha sharing in monozygotic twins.

These data were also reused for a study on yellow fever vaccine responses in identical twins.

Sequencing input: CD4+ T cells sorted from blood. The chain is built from TRBV27 and TRBJ1-6; D not resolved. The sequence derives from a woman aged 18-35 years in good health. The CDR3 here is CASSSPRTGNSPLHF. CDR3 DNA sequence: TGTGCCAGCAGTTCACCGAGGACGGGGAATTCACCCCTCCACTTT.